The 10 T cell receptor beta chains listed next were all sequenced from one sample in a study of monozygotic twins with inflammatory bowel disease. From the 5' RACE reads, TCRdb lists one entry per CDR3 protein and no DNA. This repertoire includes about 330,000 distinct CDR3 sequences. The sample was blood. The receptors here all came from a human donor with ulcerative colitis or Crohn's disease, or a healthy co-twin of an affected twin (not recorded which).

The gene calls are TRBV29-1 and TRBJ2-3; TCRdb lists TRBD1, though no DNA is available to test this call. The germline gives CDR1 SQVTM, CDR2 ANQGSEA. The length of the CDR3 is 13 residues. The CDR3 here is CSDGLGGTDTQYF.

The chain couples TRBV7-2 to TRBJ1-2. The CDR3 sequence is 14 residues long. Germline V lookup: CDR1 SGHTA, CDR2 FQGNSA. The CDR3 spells CASSLAADNYGYTF.

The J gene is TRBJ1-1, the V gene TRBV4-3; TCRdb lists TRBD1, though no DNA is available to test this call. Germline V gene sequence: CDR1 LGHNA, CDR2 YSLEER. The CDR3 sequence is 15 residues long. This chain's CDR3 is CASSQRSGTGRGAFF.

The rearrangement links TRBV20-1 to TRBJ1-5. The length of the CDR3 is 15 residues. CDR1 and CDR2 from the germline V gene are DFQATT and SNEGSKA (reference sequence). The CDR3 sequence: CSARSGSTGNQPQHF.

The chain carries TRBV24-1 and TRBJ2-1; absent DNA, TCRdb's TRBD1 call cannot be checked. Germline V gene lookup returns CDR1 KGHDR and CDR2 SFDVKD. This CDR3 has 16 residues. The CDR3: CATSGPLGQGDNEQFF.

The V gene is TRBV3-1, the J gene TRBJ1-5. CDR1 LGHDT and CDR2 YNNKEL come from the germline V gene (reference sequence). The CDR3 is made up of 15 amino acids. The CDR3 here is CASSPSPGGNQPQHF. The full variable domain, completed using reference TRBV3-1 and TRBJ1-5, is DTAVSQTPKYLVTQMGNDKSIKCEQNLGHDTMYWYKQDSKKFLKIMFSYNNKELIINETVPNRFSPKSPDKAHLNLHINSLELGDSAVYFCASSPSPGGNQPQHFGDGTRLSIL.

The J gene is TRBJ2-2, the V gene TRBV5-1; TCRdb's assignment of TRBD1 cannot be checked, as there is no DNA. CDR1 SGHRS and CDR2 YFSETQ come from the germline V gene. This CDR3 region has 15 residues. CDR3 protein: CASRDDRSRTGELFF.

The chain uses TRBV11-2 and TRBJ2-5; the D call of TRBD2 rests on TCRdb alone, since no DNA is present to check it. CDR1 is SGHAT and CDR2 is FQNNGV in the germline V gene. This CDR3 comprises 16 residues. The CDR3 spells CASSSGTSGYQETQYF. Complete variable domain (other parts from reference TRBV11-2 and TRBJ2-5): EAGVAQSPRYKIIEKRQSVAFWCNPISGHATLYWYQQILGQGPKLLIQFQNNGVVDDSQLPKDRFSAERLKGVDSTLKIQPAKLEDSAVYLCASSSGTSGYQETQYFGPGTRLLVL.

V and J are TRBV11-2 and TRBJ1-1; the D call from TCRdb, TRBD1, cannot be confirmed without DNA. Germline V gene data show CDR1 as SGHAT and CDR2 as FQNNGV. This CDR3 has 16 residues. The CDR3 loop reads CASSLRPGARNTEAFF.

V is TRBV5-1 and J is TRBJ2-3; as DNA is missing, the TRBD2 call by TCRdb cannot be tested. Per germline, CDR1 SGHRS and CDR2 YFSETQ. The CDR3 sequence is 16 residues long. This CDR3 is CASSLDGGGSTDTQYF.